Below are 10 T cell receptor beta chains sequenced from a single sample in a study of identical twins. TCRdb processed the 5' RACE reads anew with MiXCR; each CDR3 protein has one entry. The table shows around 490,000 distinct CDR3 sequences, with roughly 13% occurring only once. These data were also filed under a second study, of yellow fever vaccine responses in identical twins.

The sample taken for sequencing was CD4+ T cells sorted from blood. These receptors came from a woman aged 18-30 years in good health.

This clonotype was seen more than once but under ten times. The CDR3 DNA sequence: TGTGCCAGCAGCTTAGGTCCTAGCGGGAGTATTAGAAGGACCTACGAGCAGTACTTC. The encoded protein is CASSLGPSGSIRRTYEQYF. The J gene is TRBJ2-7, the V gene TRBV7-8; 10 nucleotides agree with TRBD2. Trimming at V came to 1 base and at J to 2 bases, leaving 14 bases not matched to a gene. Germline CDR1 and CDR2: SGHVS and FQNEAQ. The CDR3 runs to 19 residues. Drawing the rest from reference TRBV7-8 and TRBJ2-7, the complete variable domain is GAGVSQSPRYKVAKRGQDVALRCDPISGHVSLFWYQQALGQGPEFLTYFQNEAQLDKSGLPSDRFFAERPEGSVSTLKIQRTQQEDSAVYLCASSLGPSGSIRRTYEQYFGPGTRLTVT.

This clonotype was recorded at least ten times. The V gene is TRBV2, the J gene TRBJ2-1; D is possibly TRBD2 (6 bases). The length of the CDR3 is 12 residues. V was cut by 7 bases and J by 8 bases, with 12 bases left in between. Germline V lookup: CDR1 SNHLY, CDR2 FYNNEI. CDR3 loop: CASIRAGDEQFF. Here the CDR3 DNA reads TGTGCCAGCATAAGAGCGGGCGATGAGCAGTTCTTC.

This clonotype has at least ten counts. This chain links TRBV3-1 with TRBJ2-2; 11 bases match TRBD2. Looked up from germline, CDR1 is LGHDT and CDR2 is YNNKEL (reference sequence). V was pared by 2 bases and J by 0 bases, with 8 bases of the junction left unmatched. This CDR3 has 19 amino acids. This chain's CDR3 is CASSQRTSGLVSNTGELFF. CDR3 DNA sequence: TGTGCCAGCAGCCAAAGGACTAGCGGGCTTGTCTCGAACACCGGGGAGCTGTTTTTT.

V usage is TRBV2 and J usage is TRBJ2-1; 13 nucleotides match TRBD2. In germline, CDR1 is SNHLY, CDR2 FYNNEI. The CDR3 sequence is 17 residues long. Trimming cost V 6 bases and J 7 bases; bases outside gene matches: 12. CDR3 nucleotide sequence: TGTGCCAGCAGCGATGGGACTAGCGGGGAGGGGCCTAATGAGCAGTTCTTC. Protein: CASSDGTSGEGPNEQFF.

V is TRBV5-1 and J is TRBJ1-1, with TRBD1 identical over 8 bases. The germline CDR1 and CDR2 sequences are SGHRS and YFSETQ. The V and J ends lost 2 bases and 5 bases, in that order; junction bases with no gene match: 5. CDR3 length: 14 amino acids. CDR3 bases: TGCGCCAGCAGCTTCACAGGGGGTGCGACTGAAGCTTTCTTT. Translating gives CASSFTGGATEAFF.

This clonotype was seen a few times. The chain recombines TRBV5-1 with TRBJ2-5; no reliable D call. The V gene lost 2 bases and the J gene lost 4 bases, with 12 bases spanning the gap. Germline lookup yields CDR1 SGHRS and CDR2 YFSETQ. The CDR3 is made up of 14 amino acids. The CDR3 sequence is CASSLERSGETQYF. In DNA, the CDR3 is TGCGCCAGCAGCTTAGAAAGAAGTGGAGAGACCCAGTACTTC.

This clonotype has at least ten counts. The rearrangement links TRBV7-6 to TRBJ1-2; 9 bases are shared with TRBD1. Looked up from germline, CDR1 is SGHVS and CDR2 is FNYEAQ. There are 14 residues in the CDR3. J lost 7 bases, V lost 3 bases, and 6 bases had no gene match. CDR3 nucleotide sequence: TGTGCCAGCAGCTTGGGACAGGGTACAGCTGGCTACACCTTC. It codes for CASSLGQGTAGYTF.

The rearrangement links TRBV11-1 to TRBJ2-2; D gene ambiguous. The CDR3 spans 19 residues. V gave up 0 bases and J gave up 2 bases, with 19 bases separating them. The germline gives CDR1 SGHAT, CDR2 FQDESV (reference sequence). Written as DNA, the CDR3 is TGTGCCAGCAGCTTAGCCCGTGCCTCCACCCCGCCTAACACCGGGGAGCTGTTTTTT. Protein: CASSLARASTPPNTGELFF.

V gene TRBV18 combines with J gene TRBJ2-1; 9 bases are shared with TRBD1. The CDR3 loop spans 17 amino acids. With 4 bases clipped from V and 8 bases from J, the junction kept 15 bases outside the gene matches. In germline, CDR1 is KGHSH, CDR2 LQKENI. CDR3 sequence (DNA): TGTGCCAGCTCACTCCTTACCTCGGGACAGGGCTGGGATGAGCAGTTCTTC. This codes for CASSLLTSGQGWDEQFF.

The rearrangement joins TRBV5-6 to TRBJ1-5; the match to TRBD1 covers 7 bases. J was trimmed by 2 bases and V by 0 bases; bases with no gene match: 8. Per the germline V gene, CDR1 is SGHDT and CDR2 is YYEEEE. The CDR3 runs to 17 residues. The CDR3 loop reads CASSLEGGRGGNQPQHF. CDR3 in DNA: TGTGCCAGCAGCTTGGAAGGGGGCAGGGGGGGCAATCAGCCCCAGCATTTT. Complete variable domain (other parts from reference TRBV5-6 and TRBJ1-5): DAGVTQSPTHLIKTRGQQVTLRCSPKSGHDTVSWYQQALGQGPQFIFQYYEEEERQRGNFPDRFSGHQFPNYSSELNVNALLLGDSALYLCASSLEGGRGGNQPQHFGDGTRLSIL.